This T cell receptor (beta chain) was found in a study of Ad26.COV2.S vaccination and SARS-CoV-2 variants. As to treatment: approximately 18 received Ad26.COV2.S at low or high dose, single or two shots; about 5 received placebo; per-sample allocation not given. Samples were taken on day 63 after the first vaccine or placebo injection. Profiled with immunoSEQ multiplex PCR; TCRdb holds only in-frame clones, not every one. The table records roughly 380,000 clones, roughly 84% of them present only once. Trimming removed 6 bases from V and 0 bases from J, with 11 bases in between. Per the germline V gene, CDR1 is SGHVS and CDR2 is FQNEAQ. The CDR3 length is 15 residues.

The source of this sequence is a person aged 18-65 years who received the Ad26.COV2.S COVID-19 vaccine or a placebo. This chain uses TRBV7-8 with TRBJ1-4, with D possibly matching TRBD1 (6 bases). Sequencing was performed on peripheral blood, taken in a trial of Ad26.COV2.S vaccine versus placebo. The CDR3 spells CASRQGWTTNEKLFF. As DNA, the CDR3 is TGTGCCAGCAGGCAGGGGTGGACAACTAATGAAAAACTGTTTTTT.